The next 32 T cell receptor beta chains were all read from a single sample in a study of T cells after yellow fever vaccination. TCRdb processed the 5' RACE reads anew with MiXCR; each CDR3 protein has one entry. The table lists 350,000 to 550,000 distinct CDR3 sequences, around a sixth of them singletons, with about a sixth in the top ten. Sequencing was performed on PBMCs, taken before the yellow fever booster vaccination. The receptors stem from a man younger than 35 who received the YFV17D yellow fever vaccine.

This clonotype was seen a few times. This chain uses TRBV9 with TRBJ1-1, with D unclear. CDR1 is SGDLS and CDR2 is YYNGEE in the germline V gene. V lost 0 bases to trimming and J lost 5 bases, with 8 bases between them. CDR3 length: 13 residues. The CDR3 reads CASSVGGWTEAFF. In DNA, the CDR3 is TGTGCCAGCAGCGTAGGAGGGTGGACTGAAGCTTTCTTT. Filled out from reference TRBV9 and TRBJ1-1, the complete variable domain reads DSGVTQTPKHLITATGQRVTLRCSPRSGDLSVYWYQQSLDQGLQFLIQYYNGEERAKGNILERFSAQQFPDLHSELNLSSLELGDSALYFCASSVGGWTEAFFGQGTRLTVV.

The gene calls are TRBV19 and TRBJ2-1; TRBD1 aligns across 8 bases. The ends lost 8 bases at V and 6 bases at J; junction bases unmatched: 6. The CDR3 has 13 amino acids. Germline lookup yields CDR1 LNHDA and CDR2 SQIVND (reference sequence). In DNA form, the CDR3 reads TGTGCCAGTCGAAGGACAGGGCCCAATGAGCAGTTCTTC. Protein sequence: CASRRTGPNEQFF.

This clonotype was detected only a few times. V and J are TRBV5-1 and TRBJ2-7; the D call may be TRBD1 or TRBD2 (5 bases each). From germline, CDR1 is SGHRS and CDR2 YFSETQ. This CDR3 has 13 residues. The germline V and J ends were trimmed by 5 bases and 7 bases, with 16 bases remaining between them. Here the CDR3 DNA reads TGCGCCAGCAGACCCGAGGGGCCACGGGAGCAGTACTTC. Protein: CASRPEGPREQYF. Based on the CDR3 plus reference TRBV5-1 and TRBJ2-7, the full variable domain is KAGVTQTPRYLIKTRGQQVTLSCSPISGHRSVSWYQQTPGQGLQFLFEYFSETQRNKGNFPGRFSGRQFSNSRSEMNVSTLELGDSALYLCASRPEGPREQYFGPGTRLTVT.

This clonotype has more than one count but fewer than ten. V and J are TRBV13 and TRBJ2-1; D gene unclear. The germline gives CDR1 PRHDT, CDR2 FYEKMQ (reference sequence). This CDR3 region has 12 residues. V lost 5 bases to trimming and J lost 8 bases, with 10 bases between them. As DNA, the CDR3 is TGTGCCAGCAGCCTAGACACTGATGAGCAGTTCTTC. It encodes CASSLDTDEQFF.

The chain couples TRBV30 to TRBJ1-6, with a tentative D call TRBD1 (5 bases). The CDR3 spans 16 residues. The V and J ends lost 3 bases and 8 bases respectively, with 20 bases between them. Germline CDR1 and CDR2: GTSNPN and SVGIG (reference sequence). CDR3 loop: CAWRLPGGVGDSPLHF. CDR3 DNA: TGTGCCTGGAGACTCCCCGGTGGGGTGGGGGATTCACCCCTCCACTTT.

This chain joins TRBV10-3 and TRBJ2-5; possible D gene TRBD1, 6 bases. The CDR3 loop spans 17 amino acids. Germline V gene data show CDR1 as ENHRY and CDR2 as SYGVKD. Trimming removed 2 bases at V and 5 bases at J, with 21 bases between. The CDR3 reads CAISELQVRTAQETQYF. The CDR3 DNA sequence: TGTGCCATCAGTGAGCTACAAGTTAGGACAGCCCAGGAGACCCAGTACTTC.

This clonotype was counted only a few times. This rearrangement joins TRBV10-1 to TRBJ2-2; the D gene is possibly TRBD2 (6 bases). Per germline, CDR1 WNHNN and CDR2 SYGVQD (reference sequence). Deletions cut 3 bases from V and 7 bases from J, with 12 bases between. The CDR3 is 14 amino acids. This CDR3 is CASSEAGRGGELFF. CDR3 bases: TGCGCCAGCAGTGAAGCGGGCCGTGGCGGGGAGCTGTTTTTT.

CDR3 protein: CASSHPGQGRSYEQYV. CDR3 nucleotides: TGTGCTAGCAGCCACCCCGGACAGGGGAGGTCCTACGAGCAGTACGTC. This chain connects TRBV7-7 to TRBJ2-7; TRBD1 matches at 9 bases. This CDR3 is built from 16 residues. The germline V gene has CDR1 SSHAT and CDR2 FNYEAQ (reference sequence).

The chain carries TRBV5-1 and TRBJ1-4, with D unresolved. Between the trimmed V and J ends, which lost 7 bases and 5 bases, there was a span of 15 bases. Germline CDR1 SGHRS, CDR2 YFSETQ. The CDR3 is 14 amino acids. The CDR3 reads CASGSGSPNEKLFF. CDR3 sequence (DNA): TGCGCCAGCGGCTCGGGGTCGCCAAATGAAAAACTGTTTTTT.

The chain combines TRBV29-1 with TRBJ2-3; D may be TRBD1 (6 bases). CDR3 length equals 13 residues. CDR1 is SQVTM and CDR2 is ANQGSEA in the germline V gene. With 4 bases removed from V and 5 bases from J, the gap between germline ends came to 13 bases. CDR3 sequence (DNA): TGCAGCGTTGGTGAGGGGGTAGGAGATACGCAGTATTTT. Translating gives CSVGEGVGDTQYF.

The CDR3 region has the DNA TGTGCCAGCAGCACCGCCTACGAGCAGTACTTC. Translating gives CASSTAYEQYF. The rearrangement joins TRBV6-2 or TRBV6-3 to TRBJ2-7; unclear D gene. Germline-derived CDR1 and CDR2 are MNHEY and SVGEGT. CDR3 length: 11 amino acids. V was shortened by 6 bases and J by 2 bases, with 5 bases between the two germline ends.

This sequence joins TRBV7-9 and TRBJ2-1, with D perhaps TRBD1 (5 bases). CDR3 length: 14 amino acids. Germline lookup yields CDR1 SEHNR and CDR2 FQNEAQ (reference sequence). V dropped 6 bases and J dropped 12 bases, with 21 bases sitting between them. The CDR3 region has the DNA TGTGCCAGCAGGCCTAGGGCAGGGAAGGGTGTGCAGTTCTTC. It yields the protein CASRPRAGKGVQFF.

The J gene is TRBJ2-7, the V gene TRBV5-5, with TRBD2 matching 8 bases. Germline-derived CDR1 and CDR2 are SGHKS and YYEKEE (reference sequence). With V trimmed by 3 bases and J by 5 bases, 10 bases remained unmatched. The CDR3 covers 15 residues. The DNA for the CDR3 is TGTGCCAGCAGCTACTCCGGGGGGGCCGGCCACGAGCAGTACGTC. It encodes CASSYSGGAGHEQYV.

The chain couples TRBV9 to TRBJ1-3; possible D gene TRBD1, 6 bases. The CDR3 is 17 amino acids. Per germline, CDR1 SGDLS and CDR2 YYNGEE. V shed 0 bases and J shed 2 bases, with 15 bases lying between them. The CDR3 sequence is CASSVADPRQAGNTIYF. CDR3 bases: TGTGCCAGCAGCGTAGCTGACCCCAGACAGGCTGGAAACACCATATATTTT.

In DNA form, the CDR3 reads TGCGCCAGCAGCCAAAATACCGGGGGGTATCATACGCAGTATTTT. It encodes CASSQNTGGYHTQYF. The rearrangement uses TRBV4-1 and TRBJ2-3; TRBD2 aligns across 7 bases. The CDR3 extends over 15 amino acids. The germline V gene encodes CDR1 MGHRA and CDR2 YSYEKL. Trimming took 2 bases from V and 7 from J; bases not matched to a gene: 9.

In this sample, this clonotype turned up a few times. The chain has TRBV24-1 and TRBJ2-1, with 11 bases matching TRBD2. The V and J ends lost 5 bases and 8 bases, in that order; junction bases with no gene match: 13. Per germline, CDR1 KGHDR and CDR2 SFDVKD. The CDR3 totals 17 residues. CDR3 amino acids: CATSGLAGGLLRDEQFF. The CDR3 bases are TGTGCCACCAGTGGGCTAGCGGGGGGTTTGTTGCGTGATGAGCAGTTCTTC.

The V gene is TRBV6-5, the J gene TRBJ1-5; TRBD1 might be the D (6 bases). Trimming stripped 5 bases from V and 4 bases from J, with 15 bases between. Germline loops: CDR1 MNHEY, CDR2 SVGAGI. There are 15 residues in the CDR3. CDR3 DNA: TGTGCCAGCAGTGTCCAGGGGTCGGGAAATCAGCCCCAGCATTTT. Its protein product is CASSVQGSGNQPQHF.

This clonotype occurred many times. The V call is TRBV7-3, the J call TRBJ2-2; 10 nucleotides match TRBD1. J gave up 5 bases and V 6 bases, and 9 bases lay outside the gene matches. The CDR3 loop spans 16 amino acids. The germline CDR1 and CDR2 sequences are SGHTA and FQGTGA. Here the CDR3 reads CASSQPKGQGTGELFF. The CDR3 coding sequence is TGTGCCAGCAGTCAACCTAAGGGACAGGGGACCGGGGAGCTGTTTTTT.

V gene TRBV6-5 combines with J gene TRBJ2-2, with D possibly TRBD1 on 6 matching bases. The V end lost 5 bases, the J end lost 6 bases, and 16 bases lay between the germline ends. There are 15 residues in the CDR3. The V gene's germline CDR1 is MNHEY and CDR2 SVGAGI. DNA for the CDR3: TGTGCCAGCAGTGTCGCAGGGGCCTCGTCCGGGGAGCTGTTTTTT. It encodes CASSVAGASSGELFF.

This clonotype was seen a few times. The chain joins TRBV11-2 to TRBJ1-3, with D possibly matching TRBD1 (5 bases). Trimming took 4 bases from V and 7 from J, leaving 23 bases between them. The CDR3 extends over 17 amino acids. Germline V gene lookup returns CDR1 SGHAT and CDR2 FQNNGV. This CDR3 is CASSSGYRTRLGNTIYF. The CDR3 bases are TGTGCCAGCAGCTCCGGATACCGGACAAGGCTGGGTAACACCATATATTTT.

The chain recombines TRBV7-9 with TRBJ1-3; D gene uncertain. Trimming took 3 bases from V and 4 from J, leaving 10 bases between them. Germline V gene data show CDR1 as SEHNR and CDR2 as FQNEAQ (reference sequence). This CDR3 comprises 14 residues. This CDR3 reads CASSLLLAGNTIYF. The CDR3 nucleotides are TGTGCCAGCAGCTTGTTACTGGCCGGAAACACCATATATTTT.

As to this clonotype: Compared with germline, one end of the junction differs, possibly owing to a read error. This chain joins TRBV10-3 and TRBJ2-2, with D perhaps TRBD2 (7 bases). CDR3 size: 14 residues. Per the germline V gene, CDR1 is ENHRY and CDR2 is SYGVKD. CDR3 loop: CAIRGGDGTGELFF. CDR3 sequence (DNA): TGTGCCATTAGAGGGGGGGACGGCACCGGTGAGCTGTTTTTT.

This clonotype was picked up a small number of times. This rearrangement joins TRBV4-2 to TRBJ1-6; perhaps TRBD1 as D (5 bases). This CDR3 comprises 17 residues. Germline-derived CDR1 and CDR2 are LGHNA and YNFKEQ. V was clipped by 1 base and J by 10 bases, with 20 bases between them. This CDR3 reads CASSQGGRGRKGSPLHF. CDR3 DNA sequence: TGTGCCAGCAGCCAAGGCGGAAGGGGAAGGAAAGGGTCACCCCTCCACTTT.

V usage is TRBV10-3 and J usage is TRBJ2-3, with D tentatively TRBD2 (7 bases). V dropped 8 bases and J dropped 5 bases, with 17 bases sitting between them. The CDR3 is 14 amino acids. Germline CDR1 and CDR2: ENHRY and SYGVKD. This chain's CDR3 is CAIGGDTSGDTQYF. CDR3 in DNA: TGTGCCATCGGGGGGGACACCTCGGGAGATACGCAGTATTTT.

The rearrangement uses TRBV28 and TRBJ2-6; D uncertain. V gave up 11 bases and J gave up 3 bases, with 11 bases separating them. CDR1 is MDHEN and CDR2 is SYDVKM in the germline V gene. The CDR3 is 13 residues long. The CDR3 spells CAALVVGANVLTF. The CDR3 DNA follows: TGTGCCGCCCTCGTGGTTGGGGCCAACGTCCTGACTTTC.

In this sample, this clonotype turned up a few times. This sequence joins TRBV7-3 and TRBJ2-5; weak D call: TRBD1 (5 bases). The CDR3 consists of 14 residues. Trimming took off 5 bases at V and 5 bases at J, with 15 bases between the two ends. Germline CDR1 reads SGHTA; CDR2 reads FQGTGA. The chain's CDR3 is CASSRGHSAETQYF. DNA of the CDR3: TGTGCCAGCAGCCGCGGACACTCGGCGGAGACCCAGTACTTC.

The chain carries TRBV20-1 and TRBJ2-7, with TRBD1 matching 8 bases. The germline V gene encodes CDR1 DFQATT and CDR2 SNEGSKA (reference sequence). The CDR3 sequence is 11 residues long. V lost 5 bases to trimming and J lost 3 bases; unmatched junction nucleotides: 0. The CDR3 DNA reads as TGCAGTGCTGGGACAGGCTACGAGCAGTACTTC. Protein sequence: CSAGTGYEQYF.

The table lists this clonotype with a few counts. The V gene is TRBV20-1, the J gene TRBJ1-2; the D gene is possibly TRBD1 (6 bases). V was clipped by 0 bases and J by 7 bases, with 12 bases between them. CDR1 is DFQATT, CDR2 SNEGSKA, per germline (reference sequence). This CDR3 has 13 amino acids. The CDR3 sequence: CSAREQGYSGYTF. CDR3 sequence (DNA): TGCAGTGCTAGAGAGCAGGGGTATTCTGGCTACACCTTC.

The table lists this clonotype with a few counts. The gene calls are TRBV6-4 and TRBJ2-1, with a possible D match to TRBD2 (6 bases). Trimming removed 10 bases at V and 0 bases at J, with 19 bases between. The CDR3 length is 16 residues. The germline V gene has CDR1 MRHNA and CDR2 SNTAGT. Written as DNA, the CDR3 is TGTGCCACCCGGTACCGTAGCGGACGCTCCTACAATGAGCAGTTCTTC. Protein sequence: CATRYRSGRSYNEQFF.

The chain uses TRBV6-2 or TRBV6-3 and TRBJ2-1, with D maybe TRBD1 (5 bases). Trimming shortened V by 2 bases and J by 9 bases, and 8 bases separated the two germline ends. CDR1 and CDR2 from the germline V gene are MNHEY and SVGEGT. The CDR3 has 12 residues. The CDR3 spells CASSYQGSEQFF. The DNA of the CDR3 is TGTGCCAGCAGTTACCAGGGAAGTGAGCAGTTCTTC.

The chain employs TRBV27 and TRBJ2-1; TRBD2 is a possible D gene (6 bases). Germline V gene sequence: CDR1 MNHEY, CDR2 SMNVEV (reference sequence). This CDR3 comprises 14 residues. V lost 3 bases to trimming and J lost 6 bases, with 12 bases between them. This chain's CDR3 is CASSFQGLLNEQFF. Here the CDR3 DNA reads TGTGCCAGCAGTTTCCAGGGACTCCTCAATGAGCAGTTCTTC.

The chain combines TRBV6-5 with TRBJ2-7, with D tentatively TRBD1 (6 bases). In germline, CDR1 is MNHEY, CDR2 SVGAGI. The CDR3 spans 15 residues. With 5 bases removed from V and 2 bases from J, the gap between germline ends came to 16 bases. The CDR3 DNA reads as TGTGCCAGCAGTCCATACCCCAGGGGCACCTACGAGCAGTACTTC. Encoded protein: CASSPYPRGTYEQYF.